These 15 T cell receptor beta chains share one sample of origin, sequenced in a study of blood T cells in healthy people across ages. The second PCR ran about 7 to 12 cycles with a sample-barcoded 5' primer and J-beta primers. Each CDR3 protein is one row after TCRdb ran MiXCR on the 5' RACE reads. This sample yields fewer than 800,000 distinct CDR3 sequences, of which 20% to 30% are seen a single time; more than 8.5% belongs to the top ten. These data also formed part of another study, on T cells of mothers and their children.

The sample consisted of blood. The receptors originated from a boy between 5 and 17 years old in good health.

This clonotype was counted between two and nine times. The V call is TRBV12-3 or TRBV12-4, the J call TRBJ2-2, with D perhaps being TRBD1 or TRBD2 (5 bases each). CDR3 length: 16 amino acids. Trimming pared 4 bases from V and 0 bases from J, leaving 12 bases between. In nucleotides, the CDR3 is TGTGCCAGCAGTTCCTCGGGGACGGCGAACACCGGGGAGCTGTTTTTT. Protein: CASSSSGTANTGELFF.

J is TRBJ1-1 and V is TRBV7-9; TRBD1 aligns across 10 bases. The V gene end was trimmed by 3 bases and the J gene end by 6 bases; junction bases not matched to a gene: 7. The CDR3 has 15 residues. Per germline, CDR1 SEHNR and CDR2 FQNEAQ (reference sequence). DNA of the CDR3: TGTGCCAGCAGCTTCCGGGACAGGGGAGGGTCTGAAGCTTTCTTT. Translation gives CASSFRDRGGSEAFF.

J is TRBJ1-2 and V is TRBV6-5, with TRBD1 as a possible D gene (6 bases). The CDR3 extends over 15 amino acids. Trimming cost V 2 bases and J 5 bases, with 15 bases left between them. The germline gives CDR1 MNHEY, CDR2 SVGAGI. The CDR3 bases are TGTGCCAGCAGTTACGAGGGGGGCGCATGGTATGGCTACACCTTC. Amino acid sequence: CASSYEGGAWYGYTF.

This chain joins TRBV20-1 and TRBJ2-3, with TRBD2 identical over 7 bases. V trimming: 8 bases; J trimming: 5 bases; junction bases outside the gene matches: 7. The CDR3 extends over 12 amino acids. Germline loops: CDR1 DFQATT, CDR2 SNEGSKA (reference sequence). CDR3 DNA: TGCAGTACTCTAGCGGCTCGAGATACGCAGTATTTT. It specifies CSTLAARDTQYF.

This clonotype was observed a handful of times. The chain couples TRBV5-1 to TRBJ2-5; 11 bases are shared with TRBD1. The CDR3 consists of 16 residues. Germline CDR1 is SGHRS and CDR2 is YFSETQ. The J segment lost 0 bases and the V segment lost 6 bases, leaving 7 bases of the junction unmatched. Here the CDR3 reads CASTPGTGGYQETQYF. CDR3 nucleotides: TGCGCCAGCACCCCCGGGACAGGGGGGTACCAAGAGACCCAGTACTTC. Full variable domain (missing parts from reference TRBV5-1 and TRBJ2-5): KAGVTQTPRYLIKTRGQQVTLSCSPISGHRSVSWYQQTPGQGLQFLFEYFSETQRNKGNFPGRFSGRQFSNSRSEMNVSTLELGDSALYLCASTPGTGGYQETQYFGPGTRLLVL.

The V call is TRBV7-3, the J call TRBJ2-3; the D is unclear. V was pared by 4 bases and J by 4 bases, with 9 bases between. Germline assignment: CDR1 SGHTA and CDR2 FQGTGA. The CDR3 is 13 residues long. The chain's CDR3 is CASSYVESDTQYF. DNA of the CDR3: TGTGCCAGCAGCTACGTCGAGTCAGATACGCAGTATTTT.

This clonotype came up a few times. The chain combines TRBV4-3 with TRBJ2-5, with TRBD2 as a possible D gene (6 bases). The end of the DNA is better explained by TRBJ2-1, so the J call may be wrong. Germline loops: CDR1 LGHNA, CDR2 YSLEER. This CDR3 comprises 16 residues. The CDR3 loop is CASSQDVAGRLGEQFF. The CDR3 DNA reads as TGCGCCAGCAGCCAAGATGTTGCGGGGCGACTCGGCGAGCAGTTCTTC.

The chain employs TRBV2 and TRBJ1-4, with 10 nucleotides matching TRBD1. CDR3 size: 15 residues. Germline V lookup: CDR1 SNHLY, CDR2 FYNNEI. The ends lost 6 bases at V and 7 bases at J; junction bases unmatched: 8. The CDR3 region is CASRVLGQGGEKLFF. The CDR3 DNA reads as TGTGCCAGCAGGGTACTTGGACAGGGGGGTGAAAAACTGTTTTTT.

The V gene is TRBV3-1, the J gene TRBJ2-3; D gene uncertain. The CDR3 consists of 13 residues. Trimming cost V 4 bases and J 6 bases, with 11 bases left between them. In germline, CDR1 is LGHDT, CDR2 YNNKEL (reference sequence). The CDR3 spells CASSPTSWDTQYF. The DNA for the CDR3 is TGTGCCAGCAGCCCCACCTCATGGGATACGCAGTATTTT.

As for this clonotype: Its ends do not fully match the called genes, so a read error is possible. The rearrangement joins TRBV28 to TRBJ2-5; 11 positions agree with TRBD1. Germline CDR1 is MDHEN and CDR2 is SYDVKM. CDR3 length: 17 residues. The CDR3 here is CASSLFRTGGEEETQYF. CDR3 bases: TGTGCCAGCAGTTTATTTAGGACAGGGGGCGAAGAGGAGACCCAATACTTC.

The table lists this clonotype with a few counts. V gene TRBV5-1 combines with J gene TRBJ1-1, with unresolved D. Per the germline V gene, CDR1 is SGHRS and CDR2 is YFSETQ. V was pared by 3 bases and J by 1 base, with 7 bases between. The CDR3 extends over 13 amino acids. The CDR3 loop is CASSSWGNTEAFF. Written as DNA, the CDR3 is TGCGCCAGCAGCTCATGGGGGAACACTGAAGCTTTCTTT. Variable domain in full (rest from reference TRBV5-1 and TRBJ1-1): KAGVTQTPRYLIKTRGQQVTLSCSPISGHRSVSWYQQTPGQGLQFLFEYFSETQRNKGNFPGRFSGRQFSNSRSEMNVSTLELGDSALYLCASSSWGNTEAFFGQGTRLTVV.

The chain links TRBV12-3 or TRBV12-4 to TRBJ2-3; D remains unclear. V lost 5 bases and J 2 bases, leaving 11 bases between the germline ends. The CDR3 is made up of 14 amino acids. CDR3 residues: CASSDTASTDTQYF. The CDR3 DNA follows: TGTGCCAGCAGTGACACGGCCTCCACAGATACGCAGTATTTT.

This clonotype has just a few counts. The V and J genes are TRBV2 and TRBJ2-3; tentatively, D is TRBD1 (6 bases). Germline V gene data show CDR1 as SNHLY and CDR2 as FYNNEI. The CDR3 loop spans 16 amino acids. V dropped 6 bases and J dropped 1 base, with 17 bases sitting between them. CDR3 nucleotides: TGTGCCAGCAGAGGCTTGGGGGCGCGGGGCACAGATACGCAGTATTTT. This gives the protein CASRGLGARGTDTQYF.

V is TRBV13 and J is TRBJ2-1, with TRBD1 as a possible D gene (6 bases). The germline V gene encodes CDR1 PRHDT and CDR2 FYEKMQ (reference sequence). This CDR3 is 18 amino acids long. V was trimmed by 4 bases and J by 4 bases, leaving 23 bases between them. The CDR3 DNA follows: TGTGCCAGCAGCTCCCCCGGGGCGACAGGTATCGTATACAATGAGCAGTTCTTC. It specifies CASSSPGATGIVYNEQFF.

This clonotype was seen a handful of times. The rearrangement uses TRBV4-2 and TRBJ2-5, with TRBD2 matching over 8 bases. This CDR3 contains 16 residues. The ends lost 1 base at V and 4 bases at J; junction bases unmatched: 8. CDR1 is LGHNA and CDR2 is YNFKEQ in the germline V gene. Here the CDR3 reads CASSQVNGGATETQYF. For the CDR3, the DNA is TGTGCCAGCAGCCAAGTCAACGGGGGGGCCACAGAGACCCAGTACTTC.